This TCR beta chain was captured in a study of CD8 T cells in ankylosing spondylitis. MiXCR, run by TCRdb on the 5' RACE reads, gives a single entry per CDR3 protein. The data hold about 320,000 distinct CDR3 sequences, with more than 9% observed a single time. This clonotype showed up just a few times. The specimen sequenced was blood, either unsorted or a sorted T cell fraction (not recorded which). This receptor was identified in a female donor with ankylosing spondylitis or in good health (not recorded which).

The CDR3, as DNA: TGCAGCGTTGGTAGAATGGGAGCCCCACCCTACAATGAGCAGTTCTTC. This encodes CSVGRMGAPPYNEQFF. The V gene is TRBV29-1, the J gene TRBJ2-1; the D gene is possibly TRBD2 (5 bases). This CDR3 spans 16 amino acids. Deletions cut 4 bases from V and 2 bases from J, with 18 bases between. Germline lookup yields CDR1 SQVTM and CDR2 ANQGSEA.